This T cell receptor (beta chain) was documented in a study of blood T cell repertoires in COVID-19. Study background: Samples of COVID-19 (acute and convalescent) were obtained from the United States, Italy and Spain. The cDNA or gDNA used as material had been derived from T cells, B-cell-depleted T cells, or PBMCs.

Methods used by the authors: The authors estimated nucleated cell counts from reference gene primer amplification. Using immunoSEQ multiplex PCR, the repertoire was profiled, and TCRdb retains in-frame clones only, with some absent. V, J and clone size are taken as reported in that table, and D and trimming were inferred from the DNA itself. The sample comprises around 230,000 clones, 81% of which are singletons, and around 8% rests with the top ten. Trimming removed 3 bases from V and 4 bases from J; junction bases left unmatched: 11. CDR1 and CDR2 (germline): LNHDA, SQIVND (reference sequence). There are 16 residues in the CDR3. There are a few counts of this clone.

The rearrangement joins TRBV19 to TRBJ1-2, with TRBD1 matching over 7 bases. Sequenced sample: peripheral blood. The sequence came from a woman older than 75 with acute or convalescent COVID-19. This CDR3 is CASSIIGQGDIYGYTF. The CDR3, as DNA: TGTGCCAGTAGTATCATCGGCCAGGGGGATATCTATGGCTACACCTTC.